Listed below are T cell receptor beta chains from one sample, sequenced in a study of Ad26.COV2.S vaccination and SARS-CoV-2 variants. The method was immunoSEQ multiplex PCR; TCRdb's version includes in-frame clones alone and lacks a portion of them. This sample yields some 640,000 clones, of which about 89% are seen a single time; approximately 1.5% belongs to the top ten. The sample in question was peripheral blood, obtained in a trial of Ad26.COV2.S vaccine versus placebo. These receptors were taken from a person between 18 and 60 years old who received the Ad26.COV2.S COVID-19 vaccine or a placebo. Both conserved end residues are part of each CDR3. The D gene is left open where the match is weak. Not all rows give a size; the values are once, few, many and, for expanded clones, a class.

.	.	TRBJ1-3	TRBV27	TGTGCCAGCAGTCCCAGGGGCGGGAACACCATATATTTT	CASSPRGGNTIYF
.	once	TRBJ2-7	TRBV19	TGTGCCAGTAGTAGTATCTACGAGCAGTACTTC	CASSSIYEQYF
.	.	TRBJ1-4	TRBV19	TGTGCCAGTAGTAGTCCAATGGCTGGATTTGAAAAACTGTTTTTT	CASSSPMAGFEKLFF
.	.	TRBJ2-3	TRBV6-5	TGTGCCAGCAGGAGGGATGGAACGGGGTGGGGTACGCAGTATTTT	CASRRDGTGWGTQYF
.	.	TRBJ1-2	TRBV6-5	TGTGCCAGCAGTTACATCGGGGATGGCTACACCTTC	CASSYIGDGYTF
.	once	TRBJ1-4	TRBV7-9	TGTGCCAGCAGCTCTAGAGAGGGGATTGAAAAACTGTTTTTT	CASSSREGIEKLFF
.	once	TRBJ2-2	TRBV9	TGTGCCAGCAGCGGCACCGGGGAGCTGTTTTTT	CASSGTGELFF
TRBD1	.	TRBJ1-1	TRBV2	TGTGCCAGCAGTGAGTTTGGCCCGGGACAGGGTGAGTACACTGAAGCTTTCTTT	CASSEFGPGQGEYTEAFF
TRBD1	.	TRBJ2-1	TRBV3-1/TRBV3-2	TGTGCCAGCAGCCATGACAGGGATGAGCAGTTCTTC	CASSHDRDEQFF
.	.	TRBJ2-2	TRBV27	TGTGCCAGCAGTTTAACAGGGCTGGCCGGGGAGCTGTTTTTT	CASSLTGLAGELFF
TRBD1	.	TRBJ1-6	TRBV2	TGTGCCAGCAAGGTGACAGGGGTGTCACCCCTCCACTTT	CASKVTGVSPLHF
.	.	TRBJ1-5	TRBV27	TGTGCCAGCAGGCCGGGACATACAAATCAGCCCCAGCATTTT	CASRPGHTNQPQHF
.	.	TRBJ1-1	TRBV7-9	TGTGCCAGCAGCTCCCAGGGAGCCCAAACTGAAGCTTTCTTT	CASSSQGAQTEAFF
TRBD1	once	TRBJ2-1	TRBV18	TGTGCCAGCTCTCCCGGGACAGCGAGCTCCTACAATGAGCAGTTCTTC	CASSPGTASSYNEQFF
TRBD1	.	TRBJ1-6	TRBV18	TGTGCCAGCTCGTCACAGGGGGTGAATTCACCCCTCCACTTT	CASSSQGVNSPLHF
TRBD1	.	TRBJ1-1	TRBV7-9	TGTGCCAGCAGCCAGGGGGCTGAAGCTTTCTTT	CASSQGAEAFF
.	.	TRBJ2-7	TRBV27	TGTGCCAGCAGTTTAAGGTCCCCTTCCCCCGGGTACGAGCAGTACTTC	CASSLRSPSPGYEQYF
.	.	TRBJ1-2	TRBV7-3	TGTGCCAGCAGCTTAGGGCAGGGAAGAGGCTACACCTTC	CASSLGQGRGYTF
.	.	TRBJ2-7	TRBV19	TGTGCCAGTAGTATAGATGTTAGCGGAAACTTCTACGAGCAGTACTTC	CASSIDVSGNFYEQYF
.	.	TRBJ2-7	TRBV5-4	TGTGCCAGCAGCGGGGACATTCCCTACGAGCAGTACTTC	CASSGDIPYEQYF
.	.	TRBJ2-1	TRBV4-2	TGTGCCAGCAGCCAAGATGGAAGTACTGCGAGCAATGAGCAGTTCTTC	CASSQDGSTASNEQFF
TRBD1	.	TRBJ2-2	TRBV7-2	TGTGCCAGCAGCAGGGACAGGGGACACACCGGGGAGCTGTTTTTT	CASSRDRGHTGELFF
TRBD1	.	TRBJ2-1	TRBV7-2	TGTGCCAGCAGCTCGGACAGGGAATCCTACAATGAGCAGTTCTTC	CASSSDRESYNEQFF
.	.	TRBJ2-1	TRBV23-1	TGCGCCAGCAGTTGCGAGCAGTTCTTC	CASSCEQFF
.	.	TRBJ2-5	TRBV7-2	TGTGCCAGCAGCTTTAGCGGGACAGGTAATTTGGAGACCCAGTACTTC	CASSFSGTGNLETQYF
TRBD1	.	TRBJ1-5	TRBV7-2	TGTGCCAGCAGGCCGGGACAGGGATTCAATCAGCCCCAGCATTTT	CASRPGQGFNQPQHF
.	.	TRBJ1-1	TRBV6-5	TGTGCCAGCAGTTACTCTGGGGCCACTGAAGCTTTCTTT	CASSYSGATEAFF
TRBD2	once	TRBJ2-1	TRBV12-3/TRBV12-4	TGTGCCAGCAGTTGGGGGGGGAATGAGCAGTTCTTC	CASSWGGNEQFF
TRBD1	.	TRBJ2-2	TRBV29-1	TGCACCTGTACAGGGGGCACCGGGGAGCTGTTTTTT	CTCTGGTGELFF
TRBD1	.	TRBJ1-1	TRBV10-3	TGTGCCATCAGTGGACAGGGCTACACTGAAGCTTTCTTT	CAISGQGYTEAFF
.	.	TRBJ2-2	TRBV15	TGTGCCACCAGCAGCCAGGGACGGACGAACACCGGGGAGCTGTTTTTT	CATSSQGRTNTGELFF
TRBD2	.	TRBJ2-1	TRBV24-1	TGTGCCACCAGTACTTCCGGACTAGTTCAAGCTGAGCAGTTCTTC	CATSTSGLVQAEQFF